Listed here are 30 T cell receptor beta chains from one sample, sequenced in a study of shared clonotypes between healthy human individuals. Some clones are missing from TCRdb's copy, which holds only in-frame ones; the method was immunoSEQ multiplex PCR. This table holds some 2,500,000 clones, approximately 94% found once. The specimen was naive CD4+ T cells from PBMCs. Subset defined: CD45RA+ positively selected. Receptors were obtained from a man between 18 and 35 years old in good health. Some clones in this sample may be carry-over from other donors' samples.

The chain links TRBV7-3 to TRBJ2-6, with a possible D match to TRBD1 (5 bases). The CDR3 totals 13 residues. V was clipped by 8 bases and J by 4 bases, with 9 bases between them. From germline, CDR1 is SGHTA and CDR2 FQGTGA. CDR3 DNA sequence: TGTGCCAGCCGCCAGGGAGGGGCCAACGTCCTGACTTTC. This codes for CASRQGGANVLTF.

CDR3 nucleotide sequence: TGTGCCAGCAGCAAATCGGTCCTCACGAACACCGGGGAGCTGTTTTTT. Translated: CASSKSVLTNTGELFF. The chain is built from TRBV7-3 and TRBJ2-2; D gene ambiguous. CDR1 is SGHTA and CDR2 is FQGTGA in the germline V gene. The length of the CDR3 is 16 residues. Deletions cut 5 bases from V and 0 bases from J, with 13 bases between.

The CDR3 DNA reads as TGTGCCAGCAGTAGCTGGCGGGACTTACCTGGGGCCAACGTCCTGACTTTC. Amino acid sequence: CASSSWRDLPGANVLTF. The V and J genes are TRBV27 and TRBJ2-6, with a possible D match to TRBD2 (6 bases). This CDR3 has 17 residues. CDR1 and CDR2 from the germline V gene are MNHEY and SMNVEV (reference sequence). The V end lost 5 bases, the J end lost 2 bases, and 16 bases lay between the germline ends.

The DNA for the CDR3 is TGTGCCAGCAGACGTCGACTAGCGGACTCCTACGAGCAGTACTTC. Amino acids: CASRRRLADSYEQYF. This chain links TRBV11-2 with TRBJ2-7, with 9 positions matching TRBD2. V gave up 6 bases and J gave up 0 bases; unmatched junction bases: 6. Germline CDR1 and CDR2: SGHAT and FQNNGV. This CDR3 has 15 residues. The full variable domain, rest sourced from reference TRBV11-2 and TRBJ2-7, is EAGVAQSPRYKIIEKRQSVAFWCNPISGHATLYWYQQILGQGPKLLIQFQNNGVVDDSQLPKDRFSAERLKGVDSTLKIQPAKLEDSAVYLCASRRRLADSYEQYFGPGTRLTVT.

J is TRBJ2-3 and V is TRBV7-2; 8 positions agree with TRBD2. This CDR3 spans 16 amino acids. CDR1 and CDR2 from the germline V gene are SGHTA and FQGNSA. After removal of 5 bases from V and 1 base from J, the junction contained 8 bases not matched to a gene. CDR3 DNA: TGTGCCAGCAGCCCCGGGGGGGGCGGCCGCACAGATACGCAGTATTTT. Translating gives CASSPGGGGRTDTQYF.

The genes are TRBV6-1 and TRBJ1-5, with unresolved D. CDR1 and CDR2 (germline): MNHNS, SASEGT. The CDR3 has 14 residues. Trimming removed 0 bases from V and 16 bases from J, with 19 bases in between. The CDR3 here is CASSEAGEGGTIHF. CDR3 sequence (DNA): TGTGCCAGCAGTGAAGCGGGAGAGGGCGGTACCATACATTTT.

The rearrangement uses TRBV6-1 and TRBJ2-7, with 8 positions matching TRBD1. The CDR3 is made up of 14 amino acids. The germline CDR1 and CDR2 sequences are MNHNS and SASEGT. J lost 4 bases, V lost 5 bases, and 7 bases had no gene match. DNA of the CDR3: TGTGCCAGCAGTCCCCGCAACAGGGGGTACGAGCAGTACTTC. It codes for CASSPRNRGYEQYF.

The CDR3 loop reads CASSEGGNEKLFF. CDR3 DNA sequence: TGTGCCAGCAGTGAGGGGGGGAATGAAAAACTGTTTTTT. The gene calls are TRBV25-1 and TRBJ1-4; a possible D gene is TRBD1 (5 bases). CDR1 is MGHDK and CDR2 is SYGVNS in the germline V gene. Between the trimmed V and J ends, which lost 3 bases and 5 bases, there was a span of 7 bases. The CDR3 is made up of 13 amino acids.

The rearrangement joins TRBV11-2 to TRBJ1-6; 10 bases agree with TRBD1. Germline trimming cut 2 bases from V and 9 bases from J; bases unmatched to any gene: 4. Germline CDR1 and CDR2: SGHAT and FQNNGV. The CDR3 runs 15 residues. In DNA form, the CDR3 reads TGTGCCAGCAGCTTAACGACAGGGGGCGGTTCACCCCTCCACTTT. It translates to CASSLTTGGGSPLHF.

V gene TRBV11-2 combines with J gene TRBJ2-7; 7 bases are shared with TRBD1. Per the germline V gene, CDR1 is SGHAT and CDR2 is FQNNGV. The CDR3 has 16 amino acids. V lost 2 bases and J lost 1; bases outside the gene matches: 8. This chain's CDR3 is CASSLLFGTESYEQYF. In nucleotides, the CDR3 is TGTGCCAGCAGCTTATTGTTTGGGACAGAATCCTACGAGCAGTACTTC.

This clone has only a few counts. V usage is TRBV2 and J usage is TRBJ1-5; the match to TRBD1 covers 8 bases. The CDR3 length is 13 residues. The junction had 1 base not matched to a gene; V was cut back by 5 bases and J by 4 bases. The germline gives CDR1 SNHLY, CDR2 FYNNEI. The CDR3 nucleotides read TGTGCCAGCAGTACAGGGGGGAATCAGCCCCAGCATTTT. Protein sequence: CASSTGGNQPQHF.

The chain joins TRBV2 to TRBJ2-5; TRBD1 is a possible D gene (6 bases). Trimming removed 7 bases from V and 5 bases from J, with 20 bases in between. The length of the CDR3 is 15 residues. Germline V CDR1 and CDR2: SNHLY, FYNNEI. The DNA for the CDR3 is TGTGCCAGCAAGGAAAATTCACAGGGACACGAGACCCAGTACTTC. It translates to CASKENSQGHETQYF.

The chain employs TRBV7-9 and TRBJ2-1; 13 bases match TRBD2. Germline V gene sequence: CDR1 SEHNR, CDR2 FQNEAQ (reference sequence). V lost 2 bases and J lost 7; bases outside the gene matches: 5. There are 16 residues in the CDR3. This chain's CDR3 is CASSLTTSGRWNEQFF. The CDR3 region has the DNA TGTGCCAGCAGCTTAACGACTAGCGGGAGGTGGAATGAGCAGTTCTTC. Filled out from reference TRBV7-9 and TRBJ2-1, the complete variable domain reads DTGVSQNPRHKITKRGQNVTFRCDPISEHNRLYWYRQTLGQGPEFLTYFQNEAQLEKSRLLSDRFSAERPKGSFSTLEIQRTEQGDSAMYLCASSLTTSGRWNEQFFGPGTRLTVL.

With respect to this clone: Other nucleotide sequences from this sample produce the same CDR3. The chain has TRBV5-1 and TRBJ2-5; TRBD2 aligns across 9 bases. V was pared by 0 bases and J by 1 base, with 4 bases of the junction left unmatched. This CDR3 contains 16 residues. CDR1 is SGHRS and CDR2 is YFSETQ in the germline V gene. The CDR3 region is CASSLALAGIQETQYF. Written as DNA, the CDR3 is TGCGCCAGCAGCTTGGCTCTAGCGGGGATCCAAGAGACCCAGTACTTC.

The table lists this clone with a count of one. This chain joins TRBV19 and TRBJ1-2, with a possible D match to TRBD1 (6 bases). V was pared by 5 bases and J by 7 bases, with 14 bases between. The CDR3 length is 13 residues. Germline V gene data show CDR1 as LNHDA and CDR2 as SQIVND (reference sequence). The CDR3 loop is CASSVHRVPGYTF. CDR3 sequence (DNA): TGTGCCAGTAGTGTCCACAGGGTACCTGGCTACACCTTC.

The chain uses TRBV2 and TRBJ2-1; D is possibly TRBD2 (6 bases). Germline CDR1 and CDR2: SNHLY and FYNNEI. V gave up 6 bases and J gave up 9 bases, with 24 bases separating them. The CDR3 sequence is 16 residues long. The CDR3 reads CASSGPLGGERGEQFF. The CDR3 DNA sequence: TGTGCCAGCAGCGGCCCCCTCGGCGGGGAACGGGGTGAGCAGTTCTTC.

This rearrangement joins TRBV7-2 to TRBJ1-2; D uncertain. The germline gives CDR1 SGHTA, CDR2 FQGNSA. V lost 5 bases, J lost 0 bases, and 7 bases lay in between. CDR3 size: 13 residues. CDR3 loop: CASSLGTNYGYTF. CDR3 in DNA: TGTGCCAGCAGCCTAGGTACTAACTATGGCTACACCTTC.

This sequence joins TRBV5-4 and TRBJ1-3, with D unresolved. V was cut by 4 bases and J by 6 bases, with 17 bases left in between. The CDR3 extends over 15 amino acids. The V gene's germline CDR1 is SGHNT and CDR2 YYREEE (reference sequence). Here the CDR3 reads CASSPFGRTPNTIYF. The CDR3, as DNA: TGTGCCAGCAGCCCTTTTGGGAGAACGCCAAACACCATATATTTT.

V usage is TRBV7-2 and J usage is TRBJ2-1; the D is unclear. There are 13 residues in the CDR3. The germline gives CDR1 SGHTA, CDR2 FQGNSA. The ends were cut back, 5 bases at V and 3 bases at J, with 8 bases in the middle. The CDR3 reads CASSPTNYNEQFF. Here the CDR3 DNA reads TGTGCCAGCAGCCCAACTAACTACAATGAGCAGTTCTTC.

This CDR3 is CASSAQGGNTIYF. CDR3 sequence (DNA): TGTGCCAGCAGTGCACAGGGGGGAAACACCATATATTTT. V gene TRBV28 combines with J gene TRBJ1-3; 7 nucleotides line up with TRBD1. V dropped 5 bases and J dropped 4; count of bases not matched to a gene: 2. Per germline, CDR1 MDHEN and CDR2 SYDVKM. The CDR3 extends over 13 amino acids.

CDR3 amino acids: CASSKPRTRRTEAFF. The CDR3 DNA is TGTGCCAGCAGTAAGCCCAGAACCCGGCGAACTGAAGCTTTCTTT. The V call is TRBV28, the J call TRBJ1-1, with D hard to call. CDR1 and CDR2 from the germline V gene are MDHEN and SYDVKM. This CDR3 region has 15 residues. V lost 5 bases to trimming and J lost 5 bases, with 18 bases between them. The full variable domain, its missing parts supplied by reference TRBV28 and TRBJ1-1, is DVKVTQSSRYLVKRTGEKVFLECVQDMDHENMFWYRQDPGLGLRLIYFSYDVKMKEKGDIPEGYSVSREKKERFSLILESASTNQTSMYLCASSKPRTRRTEAFFGQGTRLTVV.

This clone was seen once. V usage is TRBV7-3 and J usage is TRBJ2-5, with D possibly matching TRBD2 (7 bases). This CDR3 comprises 15 residues. Deletions cut 2 bases from V and 2 bases from J, with 12 bases between. The germline gives CDR1 SGHTA, CDR2 FQGTGA. DNA for the CDR3: TGTGCCAGCAGCTTAGGGGGGGCCAGACAAGAGACCCAGTACTTC. It translates to CASSLGGARQETQYF.

The chain joins TRBV7-4 to TRBJ1-2; 8 nucleotides agree with TRBD1. The CDR3 totals 17 residues. The V segment lost 2 bases and the J segment 2 bases; nucleotides outside the gene matches: 10. In germline, CDR1 is SGHVT, CDR2 SQSDAQ. This CDR3 reads CASSLQGAIGINYGYTF. The CDR3 DNA reads as TGTGCCAGCAGCTTACAGGGGGCTATCGGCATCAACTATGGCTACACCTTC. The full variable domain, its missing parts supplied by reference TRBV7-4 and TRBJ1-2, is GAGVSQSPRYKVAKRGRDVALRCDSISGHVTLYWYRQTLGQGSEVLTYSQSDAQRDKSGRPSGRFSAERPERSVSTLKIQRTEQGDSAVYLCASSLQGAIGINYGYTFGSGTRLTVV.

The gene calls are TRBV6-6 and TRBJ1-5; no clear D. CDR1 is MNHNY and CDR2 is SVGAGI in the germline V gene (reference sequence). The CDR3 loop spans 13 amino acids. Trimming removed 4 bases at V and 7 bases at J, with 11 bases between. The CDR3 nucleotides read TGTGCCAGCAGTTTCGGGGTACGCCAGCCCCAGCATTTT. Its protein is CASSFGVRQPQHF.

V is TRBV28 and J is TRBJ1-2, with TRBD1 identical over 9 bases. Trimming cost V 8 bases and J 8 bases; bases outside gene matches: 6. Germline CDR1 reads MDHEN; CDR2 reads SYDVKM. This CDR3 is 12 amino acids long. The chain's CDR3 is CASLGTGNGYTF. In DNA form, the CDR3 reads TGTGCCAGCCTCGGGACAGGGAACGGCTACACCTTC.

The rearrangement uses TRBV28 and TRBJ1-2; D is uncertain. The CDR3 is made up of 13 amino acids. V lost 4 bases, J lost 5 bases, and 11 bases lay in between. The germline V gene has CDR1 MDHEN and CDR2 SYDVKM. Written as DNA, the CDR3 is TGTGCCAGCAGTTCCGACCAAGTTTATGGCTACACCTTC. This sequence encodes CASSSDQVYGYTF.

CDR3 sequence: CASLQGSGGITEAFF. CDR3 nucleotide sequence: TGCGCCAGCCTCCAAGGATCAGGGGGTATCACTGAAGCTTTCTTT. The chain recombines TRBV5-1 with TRBJ1-1; TRBD1 matches at 7 bases. The V and J ends lost 7 bases and 4 bases, in that order; junction bases with no gene match: 13. Germline V CDR1 and CDR2: SGHRS, YFSETQ. The CDR3 length is 15 residues.

Concerning this clone: The same CDR3 is also encoded by other DNA sequences in this sample. The chain couples TRBV5-1 to TRBJ2-3; 10 nucleotides match TRBD2. The CDR3 spans 16 residues. The trim removed 2 bases at V and 1 base at J, leaving 4 bases unmatched. The germline gives CDR1 SGHRS, CDR2 YFSETQ. The CDR3 sequence: CASSLAGGPGTDTQYF. CDR3 in DNA: TGCGCCAGCAGCTTAGCGGGAGGGCCTGGCACAGATACGCAGTATTTT.

The chain combines TRBV25-1 with TRBJ1-4; 8 bases line up with TRBD1. In germline, CDR1 is MGHDK, CDR2 SYGVNS. V shed 2 bases, J shed 7 bases, and the junction held 6 bases outside the gene matches. The CDR3 has 15 residues. CDR3 amino acids: CASSEVWQGAEKLFF. CDR3 nucleotide sequence: TGTGCCAGCAGTGAAGTGTGGCAGGGGGCTGAAAAACTGTTTTTT.

V is TRBV13 and J is TRBJ2-2; the D is unclear. CDR1 PRHDT and CDR2 FYEKMQ come from the germline V gene (reference sequence). V lost 1 base and J 0 bases, leaving 9 bases between the germline ends. The CDR3 extends over 16 amino acids. The CDR3 DNA reads as TGTGCCAGCAGCTTAGAGAGGTTCGCGAACACCGGGGAGCTGTTTTTT. This codes for CASSLERFANTGELFF.